One and the same sample provided the 27 T cell receptor beta chains below, sequenced in a study of response to subunit inactivated influenza vaccine. TCRdb reanalysed the RT-PCR reads using MiXCR and keeps one entry per CDR3 protein. Of about 540,000 distinct CDR3 sequences listed, around a quarter are singletons. The same data also contributed to another study, on T cells expressing NK-cell markers. That publication notes: The authors made TCR beta cDNA libraries by 5'RACE template switching. This switching added a universal primer site and UMIs.

Sample: CD4+ T cells sorted from PBMCs, taken 11 to 12 days after vaccination. All receptors come from a man aged 50-59 years who received an inactivated influenza vaccine.

The sample holds a few counts of this clonotype. This chain joins TRBV24-1 and TRBJ1-5; 7 bases line up with TRBD1. The length of the CDR3 is 15 residues. V dropped 3 bases and J dropped 4; count of bases not matched to a gene: 5. Germline V gene lookup returns CDR1 KGHDR and CDR2 SFDVKD. The CDR3 region has the DNA TGTGCCACCAGTGATCCAGGACAGGCGAATCAGCCCCAGCATTTT. It specifies CATSDPGQANQPQHF.

The chain has TRBV9 and TRBJ2-4; TRBD1 aligns across 11 bases. The CDR3 has 15 residues. V lost 4 bases, J lost 7 bases, and 7 bases stayed unmatched. From germline, CDR1 is SGDLS and CDR2 YYNGEE. The CDR3 here is CASSSERDRGNIQYF. The CDR3 coding sequence is TGTGCCAGCAGCTCCGAGCGGGACAGGGGGAACATTCAGTACTTC. Looking up the rest from reference TRBV9 and TRBJ2-4 gives the full variable domain: DSGVTQTPKHLITATGQRVTLRCSPRSGDLSVYWYQQSLDQGLQFLIQYYNGEERAKGNILERFSAQQFPDLHSELNLSSLELGDSALYFCASSSERDRGNIQYFGAGTRLSVL.

In its sample, this clonotype was seen a few times. A junction boundary mismatches the germline segment, possibly from a read error. The chain uses TRBV11-2 and TRBJ2-7, with 11 nucleotides matching TRBD1. Looked up from germline, CDR1 is SGHAT and CDR2 is FQNNGV. The CDR3 is 15 residues long. This CDR3 reads CASSTGTGGSYEQYF. The CDR3 DNA is TGTGCCAGCAGCACTGGGACAGGGGGGTCCTACGAGCAGTATTTC. Full variable domain (remainder filled in from reference TRBV11-2 and TRBJ2-7): EAGVAQSPRYKIIEKRQSVAFWCNPISGHATLYWYQQILGQGPKLLIQFQNNGVVDDSQLPKDRFSAERLKGVDSTLKIQPAKLEDSAVYLCASSTGTGGSYEQYFGPGTRLTVT.

This clonotype has a handful of counts. The chain uses TRBV6-1 and TRBJ2-7, with D possibly being TRBD2 (5 bases). The CDR3 spans 14 residues. V was clipped by 5 bases and J by 4 bases, with 15 bases between them. Germline V gene lookup returns CDR1 MNHNS and CDR2 SASEGT. CDR3 sequence reads: CASSPPGRRYEQYF. Here the CDR3 DNA reads TGTGCCAGCAGTCCACCCGGACGGAGGTACGAGCAGTACTTC.

The rearrangement uses TRBV27 and TRBJ2-7; a possible D gene is TRBD1 (5 bases). The V and J ends lost 2 bases and 2 bases respectively, with 10 bases between them. This CDR3 has 14 residues. Germline V lookup: CDR1 MNHEY, CDR2 SMNVEV (reference sequence). The DNA for the CDR3 is TGTGCCAGCAGTTTAACAGGACCCGCCTACGAGCAGTACTTC. Translating it yields CASSLTGPAYEQYF.

The chain combines TRBV20-1 with TRBJ1-6; possible D gene TRBD1, 6 bases. V shed 6 bases and J shed 7 bases, with 13 bases lying between them. In germline, CDR1 is DFQATT, CDR2 SNEGSKA (reference sequence). The CDR3 consists of 13 residues. The CDR3 protein is CSAIDRPNSPLHF. DNA for the CDR3: TGCAGTGCAATTGACAGGCCCAATTCACCCCTCCACTTT.

The rearrangement uses TRBV3-1 and TRBJ1-1, with 7 bases identical to TRBD1. Per the germline V gene, CDR1 is LGHDT and CDR2 is YNNKEL (reference sequence). The CDR3 runs 14 residues. With V trimmed by 2 bases and J by 7 bases, 7 bases remained unmatched. The chain's CDR3 is CASSQSRQGREAFF. CDR3 nucleotide sequence: TGTGCCAGCAGCCAATCCCGACAGGGACGTGAAGCTTTCTTT.

With regard to this clonotype: The junction differs from germline at one of its ends, possibly a read error. The chain has TRBV27 and TRBJ2-3; 7 bases fit TRBD2. The CDR3 length is 16 residues. Germline lookup yields CDR1 MNHEY and CDR2 SMNVEV (reference sequence). The CDR3 bases are TGTGCCAGCAGATTATCACTAGCGCGCCCCACAGATACGCAGTATTTT. Translated, it gives CASRLSLARPTDTQYF.

Ten or more counts support this clonotype. DNA of the CDR3: TGTGCCAGCAGGCTTCAGACTAGTCATGAGCAGTTCTTC. Translated, it gives CASRLQTSHEQFF. The J gene is TRBJ2-1, the V gene TRBV6-2 or TRBV6-3; D might be TRBD2 (6 bases). Germline values: CDR1 MNHEY, CDR2 SVGEGT. V lost 6 bases and J lost 8, with 14 bases in between. This CDR3 has 13 residues.

The V gene is TRBV3-1, the J gene TRBJ1-2; tentatively, D is TRBD1 (5 bases). This CDR3 contains 15 residues. V shed 1 base and J shed 5 bases, with 14 bases lying between them. Germline V gene sequence: CDR1 LGHDT, CDR2 YNNKEL (reference sequence). As DNA, the CDR3 is TGTGCCAGCAGCCAAGGTGGGGGTTTGGGGTATGGCTACACCTTC. Protein product: CASSQGGGLGYGYTF.

This clonotype was picked up a small number of times. The chain recombines TRBV11-1 with TRBJ2-2, with 9 bases aligning to TRBD1. After removal of 4 bases from V and 5 bases from J, the junction contained 17 bases not matched to a gene. Germline CDR1 reads SGHAT; CDR2 reads FQDESV (reference sequence). The CDR3 contains 19 residues. The CDR3 region has the DNA TGTGCCAGCAGCTCGTATGGGACAGGGTTGTTTCGGAGTACCGGGGAGCTGTTTTTT. Its protein product is CASSSYGTGLFRSTGELFF.

This clonotype has more than one count but fewer than ten. The chain carries TRBV7-8 and TRBJ1-5; TRBD1 is a possible D gene (5 bases). Germline CDR1 reads SGHVS; CDR2 reads FQNEAQ. This CDR3 contains 15 residues. Trimming pared 2 bases from V and 7 bases from J, leaving 15 bases between. The CDR3 region has the DNA TGTGCCAGCAGCTTATCAGGGTGGGAAGGCCAGCCCCAGCATTTT. This gives the protein CASSLSGWEGQPQHF.

The J gene is TRBJ2-1, the V gene TRBV15; D is ambiguous. V was cut by 1 base and J by 9 bases, with 7 bases left in between. CDR1 LNHNV and CDR2 YYDKDF come from the germline V gene (reference sequence). The CDR3 loop spans 12 amino acids. CDR3 loop: CATSRVLGEQFF. CDR3 DNA sequence: TGTGCCACCAGCAGAGTCTTGGGTGAGCAGTTCTTC.

Comments on this clonotype: The germline gene is not matched at one end of the junction; a read error may be the cause. The CDR3: CAISASGQFGYEQYF. CDR3 sequence (DNA): TGTGCCATCAGCGCGTCGGGACAGTTCGGCTACGAGCAGTACTTC. The chain links TRBV9 to TRBJ2-7, with TRBD1 matching 7 bases. Germline V gene data show CDR1 as SGDLS and CDR2 as YYNGEE. CDR3 length: 15 residues.

The chain carries TRBV12-3 or TRBV12-4 and TRBJ1-4; the match to TRBD1 covers 7 bases. The CDR3 sequence is 14 residues long. V trimming: 5 bases; J trimming: 7 bases; junction bases outside the gene matches: 7. For the CDR3, the DNA is TGTGCCAGCAGTCGGACAGGCCCCCGTGAAAAACTGTTTTTT. It codes for CASSRTGPREKLFF.

The V call is TRBV9, the J call TRBJ2-7, with D perhaps assigned TRBD1 or TRBD2 (6 bases each). From germline, CDR1 is SGDLS and CDR2 YYNGEE. This CDR3 comprises 18 residues. V shed 0 bases and J shed 0 bases, with 19 bases lying between them. CDR3 sequence (DNA): TGTGCCAGCAGCGTAGGTCCTTCGAGGGGGACTCGCTCCTACGAGCAGTACTTC. Translated: CASSVGPSRGTRSYEQYF.

The gene calls are TRBV30 and TRBJ1-1; TRBD1 is a possible D gene (5 bases). Looked up from germline, CDR1 is GTSNPN and CDR2 is SVGIG (reference sequence). Trimming left V 3 bases short and J 5 bases short, with 10 bases between. CDR3 length: 12 amino acids. The CDR3 reads CAWSRAGTEAFF. The CDR3 DNA reads TGTGCCTGGAGCAGGGCCGGGACTGAAGCTTTCTTT.

This clonotype occurred a few times. J is TRBJ2-1 and V is TRBV5-4, with a weak D call TRBD1 (5 bases). Germline CDR1 and CDR2: SGHNT and YYREEE (reference sequence). This CDR3 contains 14 residues. Trimming stripped 0 bases from V and 8 bases from J, with 12 bases between. CDR3 sequence reads: CASSLDRQIHEQFF. For the CDR3, the DNA is TGTGCCAGCAGCTTGGACAGACAGATTCATGAGCAGTTCTTC.

This clonotype has at least ten counts. The rearrangement joins TRBV12-3 or TRBV12-4 to TRBJ2-2; no reliable D call. The CDR3 covers 14 residues. Trimming removed 7 bases from V and 2 bases from J, with 11 bases in between. The CDR3 DNA reads TGTGCCAGCATCATCGGCGGAAACACCGGGGAGCTGTTTTTT. As protein: CASIIGGNTGELFF.

This clonotype came up a few times. The rearrangement joins TRBV11-2 to TRBJ1-1, with 8 nucleotides matching TRBD1. Trimming at V came to 3 bases and at J to 4 bases, leaving 7 bases not matched to a gene. This CDR3 has 15 residues. Per the germline V gene, CDR1 is SGHAT and CDR2 is FQNNGV. In DNA form, the CDR3 reads TGTGCCAGCAGCTTTAACCCGGACAGGGCCACTGAAGCTTTCTTT. Translation gives CASSFNPDRATEAFF.

The rearrangement uses TRBV7-3 and TRBJ2-1; the match to TRBD2 covers 9 bases. The V gene's germline CDR1 is SGHTA and CDR2 FQGTGA. V gave up 6 bases and J gave up 4 bases; unmatched junction bases: 7. The CDR3 totals 15 residues. CDR3: CASSSGLATYNEQFF. The CDR3 bases are TGTGCCAGCAGTTCTGGACTAGCGACTTACAATGAGCAGTTCTTC.

This clonotype occurred a few times. The chain combines TRBV12-3 or TRBV12-4 with TRBJ2-1; 11 bases map to TRBD2. There are 15 residues in the CDR3. V dropped 6 bases and J dropped 10; count of bases not matched to a gene: 11. CDR3 nucleotide sequence: TGTGCCAGCAGCCAGCTAGCGGGAGGCCCCTTAGAGCAGTTCTTC. Translating it yields CASSQLAGGPLEQFF.

This clonotype occurred once. The gene calls are TRBV4-1 and TRBJ1-1; no clear D gene. The CDR3 runs 14 residues. Germline CDR1 reads MGHRA; CDR2 reads YSYEKL. V was clipped by 0 bases and J by 0 bases, with 5 bases between them. The CDR3 sequence: CASSQDHLNTEAFF. CDR3 nucleotides: TGCGCCAGCAGCCAAGATCATTTGAACACTGAAGCTTTCTTT.

V usage is TRBV20-1 and J usage is TRBJ1-6; D not certain. In germline, CDR1 is DFQATT, CDR2 SNEGSKA (reference sequence). Deletions cut 3 bases from V and 14 bases from J, with 17 bases between. The CDR3 is 13 residues long. The CDR3 DNA sequence: TGCAGTGCTAGCCCTCAGATGGGGAGGGCCCTCCACTTT. Amino acids: CSASPQMGRALHF.

This chain joins TRBV6-2 or TRBV6-3 and TRBJ2-2; 8 nucleotides align to TRBD1. The CDR3 contains 16 residues. The V gene's germline CDR1 is MNHEY and CDR2 SVGEGT. The V segment lost 0 bases and the J segment 7 bases; nucleotides outside the gene matches: 7. The CDR3 region has the DNA TGTGCCAGCAGTTACTCGCGGACAGGGTTTATCGGGGAGCTGTTTTTT. Amino acid sequence: CASSYSRTGFIGELFF.

The rearrangement links TRBV5-1 to TRBJ1-2; possibly TRBD1 for D (5 bases). CDR3 length equals 15 residues. The germline V and J ends were trimmed by 3 bases and 0 bases, with 12 bases remaining between them. CDR1 and CDR2 (germline): SGHRS, YFSETQ. CDR3 DNA: TGCGCCAGCAGCTGGAGTGAGGGGACTAACTATGGCTACACCTTC. It is translated as CASSWSEGTNYGYTF.

This clonotype was seen a handful of times. The chain recombines TRBV12-3 or TRBV12-4 with TRBJ1-4; tentative D call: TRBD1 (5 bases). The CDR3 spans 15 residues. Between the trimmed V and J ends, which lost 5 bases and 6 bases, there was a span of 16 bases. The CDR3 loop is CASSRPGVGDEKLFF. The DNA for the CDR3 is TGTGCCAGCAGTCGACCGGGGGTGGGGGATGAAAAACTGTTTTTT.